This passage covers 14 T cell receptor beta chains from one sample sequenced in a study of blood T cell repertoires in COVID-19. Clones were sequenced by immunoSEQ multiplex PCR, and TCRdb holds only the in-frame ones, with some missing. The table has around 270,000 clones, around 84% seen once. The sequenced sample was peripheral blood. The receptors were gathered from a woman aged 40 to 49 who had recovered from COVID-19.

The genes are TRBV2 and TRBJ1-2, with 9 positions matching TRBD1. The CDR3 totals 17 residues. Germline CDR1 and CDR2: SNHLY and FYNNEI. Germline trimming cut 0 bases from V and 6 bases from J; bases unmatched to any gene: 11. The DNA for the CDR3 is TGTGCCAGCAGTGAAGCATCTCGGTTGGGGACAGGGAATGGCTACACCTTC. Translated: CASSEASRLGTGNGYTF.

The genes are TRBV7-8 and TRBJ1-2, with 8 positions matching TRBD1. The CDR3 length is 17 residues. Per the germline V gene, CDR1 is SGHVS and CDR2 is FQNEAQ. V was clipped by 1 base and J by 4 bases; unmatched bases: 11. CDR3 loop: CASSLVEGPGGRYGYTF. The CDR3 region has the DNA TGTGCCAGCAGCTTAGTGGAAGGGCCAGGGGGCCGCTATGGCTACACCTTC.

J is TRBJ1-1 and V is TRBV30; 8 bases map to TRBD1. The J segment lost 5 bases and the V segment lost 3 bases, leaving 5 bases of the junction unmatched. The CDR3 contains 13 residues. Germline CDR1 and CDR2: GTSNPN and SVGIG (reference sequence). The CDR3 sequence is CAWSPGGWTEAFF. CDR3 in DNA: TGTGCCTGGAGCCCAGGGGGCTGGACTGAAGCTTTCTTT.

The table lists this clone with a count of one. This sequence joins TRBV11-3 and TRBJ1-2; D remains ambiguous. The CDR3 contains 12 residues. Trimming shortened V by 8 bases and J by 4 bases, and 11 bases separated the two germline ends. CDR1 is SGHNT and CDR2 is YENEEA in the germline V gene. Written as DNA, the CDR3 is TGTGCCAGCGCCGGTATCGGCTATGGCTACACCTTC. It specifies CASAGIGYGYTF.

The chain couples TRBV24-1 to TRBJ2-1; 7 bases agree with TRBD1. CDR3 length: 16 residues. Germline CDR1 and CDR2: KGHDR and SFDVKD. V gave up 4 bases and J gave up 6 bases; unmatched junction bases: 11. In DNA, the CDR3 is TGTGCCACCAGTGACCCCGGACAGGAAGTCAGCAATGAGCAGTTCTTC. Amino acids: CATSDPGQEVSNEQFF.

The V gene is TRBV3-1 (or the pseudogene TRBV3-2), the J gene TRBJ1-1; D possibly corresponds to TRBD1 (5 bases). V dropped 4 bases and J dropped 11 bases, with 11 bases sitting between them. The length of the CDR3 is 11 residues. Germline V lookup: CDR1 LGHDT, CDR2 YNNKEL (reference sequence). As DNA, the CDR3 is TGTGCCAGCAGCCGGGGGGAGCTGGCTTTCTTT. Translation: CASSRGELAFF.

The J gene is TRBJ1-4, the V gene TRBV2; 8 nucleotides line up with TRBD1. J was trimmed by 12 bases and V by 5 bases; bases with no gene match: 5. Germline lookup yields CDR1 SNHLY and CDR2 FYNNEI. This CDR3 is 12 amino acids long. DNA of the CDR3: TGTGCCAGCAGTCGGGACAGGATGGAACTGTTTTTT. Translated, it gives CASSRDRMELFF.

The chain links TRBV18 to TRBJ1-3; 9 bases agree with TRBD1. There are 15 residues in the CDR3. Trimming cost V 3 bases and J 5 bases; bases outside gene matches: 5. Germline lookup yields CDR1 KGHSH and CDR2 LQKENI. CDR3 bases: TGTGCCAGCTCACCTGGACAGGGGACCAGAAACACCATATATTTT. Its protein is CASSPGQGTRNTIYF.

The rearrangement uses TRBV6-5 and TRBJ1-1, with D possibly being TRBD1 (6 bases). Looked up from germline, CDR1 is MNHEY and CDR2 is SVGAGI. The V end lost 7 bases, the J end lost 5 bases, and 17 bases lay between the germline ends. The CDR3 is 14 amino acids. Here the CDR3 reads CASKQDSPVTEAFF. In DNA form, the CDR3 reads TGTGCCAGCAAACAGGACAGTCCTGTGACTGAAGCTTTCTTT.

CDR3 coding DNA: TGTGCCAGCAGTGATTCTCCTGATGTCACTCCCTACGAGCAGTACTTC. Translated: CASSDSPDVTPYEQYF. The chain joins TRBV6-1 to TRBJ2-7; no clear D gene. CDR3 length: 16 residues. V lost 3 bases to trimming and J lost 2 bases, with 17 bases between them. Germline V gene sequence: CDR1 MNHNS, CDR2 SASEGT.

V and J are TRBV4-1 and TRBJ1-3; 8 bases fit TRBD1. V trimming: 4 bases; J trimming: 4 bases; junction bases outside the gene matches: 15. The CDR3 totals 18 residues. Germline V gene lookup returns CDR1 MGHRA and CDR2 YSYEKL. Here the CDR3 DNA reads TGCGCCAGCAGCCCCCCCGGGCAGGGGGCGTCGGAGGGAAACACCATATATTTT. Translation gives CASSPPGQGASEGNTIYF.

The CDR3 sequence is CASSQVPGQSIYEQYF. In nucleotides, the CDR3 is TGCGCCAGCAGCCAAGTCCCGGGACAGTCCATCTACGAGCAGTACTTC. The rearrangement links TRBV4-1 to TRBJ2-7, with 7 bases aligning to TRBD1. The CDR3 contains 16 residues. Trimming removed 1 base from V and 3 bases from J; junction bases left unmatched: 9. Germline values: CDR1 MGHRA, CDR2 YSYEKL.

This chain uses TRBV5-1 with TRBJ1-3, with D perhaps TRBD1 (6 bases). The CDR3 consists of 15 residues. Germline V lookup: CDR1 SGHRS, CDR2 YFSETQ. Trimming stripped 5 bases from V and 4 bases from J, with 16 bases between. In nucleotides, the CDR3 is TGCGCCAGCAGTGTCACAGGGTTTACAGGAAACACCATATATTTT. It translates to CASSVTGFTGNTIYF. The full variable domain, with the rest looked up from reference TRBV5-1 and TRBJ1-3, is KAGVTQTPRYLIKTRGQQVTLSCSPISGHRSVSWYQQTPGQGLQFLFEYFSETQRNKGNFPGRFSGRQFSNSRSEMNVSTLELGDSALYLCASSVTGFTGNTIYFGEGSWLTVV.

The rearrangement links TRBV24-1 to TRBJ2-1, with 8 bases fitting TRBD2. This CDR3 region has 17 residues. Germline values: CDR1 KGHDR, CDR2 SFDVKD. After removal of 4 bases from V and 9 bases from J, the junction contained 16 bases not matched to a gene. The chain's CDR3 is CATSENGPGGRASEQFF. Written as DNA, the CDR3 is TGTGCCACCAGTGAAAACGGACCGGGAGGGAGGGCTAGTGAGCAGTTCTTC.